The 14 T cell receptor beta chains below all came from one sample that was sequenced in a study of response to subunit inactivated influenza vaccine. TCRdb itself ran the RT-PCR reads through MiXCR, one entry per CDR3 protein. The profile covers more than 200,000 distinct CDR3 sequences, with about 12% appearing a single time and approximately 8.3% taken by the ten largest. Material: non-naive T cells sorted from PBMCs, obtained around 15 days before vaccination. The receptor source for this set is a man aged 50 to 60 who received an inactivated influenza vaccine.

This clonotype came up a few times. The V gene is TRBV4-3, the J gene TRBJ2-5, with D perhaps TRBD2 (7 bases). Germline CDR1 and CDR2: LGHNA and YSLEER. The CDR3 sequence is 15 residues long. Trimming removed 4 bases at V and 5 bases at J, with 17 bases between. The CDR3 bases are TGCGCCAGCAGCCTTTCGGGGGGCACCGGGGAGACCCAGTACTTC. This sequence encodes CASSLSGGTGETQYF.

This clonotype was seen ten or more times. This rearrangement joins TRBV7-2 to TRBJ2-5; no reliable D call. V was clipped by 1 base and J by 5 bases, with 8 bases between them. This CDR3 is built from 13 residues. CDR1 and CDR2 (germline): SGHTA, FQGNSA. In nucleotides, the CDR3 is TGTGCCAGCAGCTTAGGACCCGGGGAGACCCAGTACTTC. Translated, it gives CASSLGPGETQYF.

The chain recombines TRBV28 with TRBJ2-7; TRBD2 matches at 13 bases. V lost 5 bases, J lost 9 bases, and 13 bases stayed unmatched. The CDR3 has 16 residues. The germline gives CDR1 MDHEN, CDR2 SYDVKM. The CDR3 DNA sequence: TGTGCCAGCAGTCCCCGCAGGACTAGCGGGGGCTCGGCGCAGTACTTC. Amino acids: CASSPRRTSGGSAQYF.

This clonotype has more than one count but fewer than ten. The chain uses TRBV10-3 and TRBJ1-1; the D gene is possibly TRBD1 (5 bases). Trimming removed 6 bases at V and 3 bases at J, with 17 bases between. The CDR3 length is 15 residues. Germline CDR1 reads ENHRY; CDR2 reads SYGVKD. CDR3 protein: CAIRPPEGRDTEAFF. The CDR3 nucleotides read TGTGCCATCAGACCACCGGAGGGGAGGGACACTGAAGCTTTCTTT.

This clonotype has only a few counts. The V call is TRBV11-2, the J call TRBJ2-1, with 8 bases lining up with TRBD2. The trim removed 0 bases at V and 0 bases at J, leaving 7 bases unmatched. This CDR3 contains 18 residues. Germline loops: CDR1 SGHAT, CDR2 FQNNGV. CDR3 in amino acids: CASSLDTGGLYSYNEQFF. The CDR3 region has the DNA TGTGCCAGCAGCTTAGACACGGGGGGGCTCTACTCCTACAATGAGCAGTTCTTC.

Only a few counts were recorded for this clonotype. The chain recombines TRBV3-1 with TRBJ2-7, with TRBD2 matching 8 bases. CDR3 length equals 14 residues. CDR1 LGHDT and CDR2 YNNKEL come from the germline V gene (reference sequence). Losses at the gene ends were 0 bases for V and 6 bases for J; bases not matched to a gene: 4. The CDR3, as DNA: TGTGCCAGCAGCCAAGATTTCGGGACTAGCGAGCAGTACTTC. The encoded protein is CASSQDFGTSEQYF.

Many counts were recorded for this clonotype. The chain links TRBV12-3 or TRBV12-4 to TRBJ1-6; D is perhaps TRBD1 (5 bases). The V end lost 2 bases, the J end lost 7 bases, and 12 bases lay between the germline ends. There are 15 residues in the CDR3. The CDR3 DNA sequence: TGTGCCAGCAGTTTACTTGGCAGGGCGAATTCACCCCTCCACTTT. Its translation: CASSLLGRANSPLHF.

This clonotype was detected a few times. The chain recombines TRBV28 with TRBJ2-7, with TRBD2 identical over 8 bases. The J segment lost 5 bases and the V segment lost 4 bases, leaving 16 bases of the junction unmatched. This CDR3 spans 17 amino acids. CDR1 and CDR2 from the germline V gene are MDHEN and SYDVKM. CDR3 DNA: TGTGCCAGCAGTTCCCCCCTGGCGGGGGGCAGAACCCACGAGCAGTACTTC. It codes for CASSSPLAGGRTHEQYF.

This clonotype was detected ten times or more. This chain joins TRBV14 and TRBJ2-2; 7 bases are shared with TRBD1. Germline V gene data show CDR1 as SGHDN and CDR2 as FVKESK. The CDR3 length is 16 residues. J gave up 1 base and V 5 bases, and 7 bases lay outside the gene matches. Written as DNA, the CDR3 is TGTGCCAGCAGCACCAACAGGGGTCAGAACACCGGGGAGCTGTTTTTT. It encodes CASSTNRGQNTGELFF.

This clonotype was seen ten or more times. The chain links TRBV7-2 to TRBJ1-1; possible D gene TRBD1, 5 bases. The V and J ends lost 2 bases and 1 base respectively, with 8 bases between them. This CDR3 is built from 14 residues. The germline CDR1 and CDR2 sequences are SGHTA and FQGNSA. CDR3: CASSLITGNTEAFF. The CDR3 DNA reads TGTGCCAGCAGCTTAATAACAGGGAACACTGAAGCTTTCTTT.

Ten or more counts support this clonotype. The V and J genes are TRBV12-3 or TRBV12-4 and TRBJ1-4; no clear D. V lost 5 bases to trimming and J lost 3 bases, with 13 bases between them. This CDR3 has 15 amino acids. CDR3 sequence (DNA): TGTGCCAGCAGTATGCGGACTGACTCTAATGAAAAACTGTTTTTT. Amino acids: CASSMRTDSNEKLFF.

The table lists this clonotype with a few counts. The chain recombines TRBV10-3 with TRBJ2-7; TRBD2 matches at 10 bases. The length of the CDR3 is 14 residues. Looked up from germline, CDR1 is ENHRY and CDR2 is SYGVKD. V dropped 6 bases and J dropped 2; count of bases not matched to a gene: 4. CDR3 bases: TGTGCCATCAGCTCCCTAGCGGGGGCCTACGAGCAGTACTTC. Its protein is CAISSLAGAYEQYF.

This clonotype was recorded a few times. In DNA, the CDR3 is TGCGCCAGCAGCCAAGATCTCCCGACAGGAATCCAAGAGACCCAGTACTTC. Protein: CASSQDLPTGIQETQYF. The V gene is TRBV4-3, the J gene TRBJ2-5, with TRBD1 as a possible D gene (6 bases). Trimming shortened V by 0 bases and J by 1 base, and 15 bases separated the two germline ends. Germline V lookup: CDR1 LGHNA, CDR2 YSLEER. The CDR3 has 17 residues.

This clonotype was found a few times. This rearrangement joins TRBV28 to TRBJ2-2; 9 bases match TRBD1. The CDR3 totals 15 residues. Germline CDR1 MDHEN, CDR2 SYDVKM. V lost 6 bases and J lost 4; bases outside the gene matches: 6. CDR3 in amino acids: CASRRDRGSTGELFF. The CDR3 bases are TGTGCCAGCAGACGAGACAGGGGGAGCACCGGGGAGCTGTTTTTT.